The sequence of this TCR beta chain was determined in a study of T cell repertoires in cytomegalovirus infection. Study overall: Public TCR beta signatures provided an indication of both CMV infection and a matching HLA type.

Study conclusions and caveats: Summed frequency of public TCR beta families distinguished CMV carriers with the relevant HLA. CMV-specific HLA-C-restricted TCR beta clonotypes dominated the ex vivo response.

A remark on this clonotype: Its antigen remains unknown. A read error may account for a junction end that differs from germline.

The germline V gene encodes CDR1 MNHEY and CDR2 SVGEGT. This CDR3 spans 16 amino acids. In TCRdb, the reads were re-called with MiXCR into one record per CDR3 protein. The table includes more than 350,000 distinct CDR3 sequences, approximately 30% detected once. The origin of this receptor is a human donor in good health (CMV status not recorded). Some clones in this sample may be carry-over from other donors' samples. This chain joins TRBV6-2 or TRBV6-3 and TRBJ2-5, with 9 positions matching TRBD2. Material for sequencing was PBMCs. The CDR3 nucleotides are TGTGCTAGCAGATTAGCGGGGGCCCACTATGGGGAGACCCAGTACTTC. Translation gives CASRLAGAHYGETQYF.